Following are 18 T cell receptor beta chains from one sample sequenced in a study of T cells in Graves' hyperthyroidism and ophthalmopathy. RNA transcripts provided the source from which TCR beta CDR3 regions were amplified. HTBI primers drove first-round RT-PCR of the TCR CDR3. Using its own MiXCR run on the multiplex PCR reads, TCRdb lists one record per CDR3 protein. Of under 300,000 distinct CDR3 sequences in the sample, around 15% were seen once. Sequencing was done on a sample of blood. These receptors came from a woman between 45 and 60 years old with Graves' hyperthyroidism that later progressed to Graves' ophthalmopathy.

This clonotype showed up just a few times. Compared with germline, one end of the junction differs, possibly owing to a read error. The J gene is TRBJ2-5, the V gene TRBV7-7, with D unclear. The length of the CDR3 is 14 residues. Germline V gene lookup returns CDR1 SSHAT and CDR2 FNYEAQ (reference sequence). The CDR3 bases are TGTGCTAGCAGCACCCGACCGGGTCGCGAGACCCAGTACTTC. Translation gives CASSTRPGRETQYF.

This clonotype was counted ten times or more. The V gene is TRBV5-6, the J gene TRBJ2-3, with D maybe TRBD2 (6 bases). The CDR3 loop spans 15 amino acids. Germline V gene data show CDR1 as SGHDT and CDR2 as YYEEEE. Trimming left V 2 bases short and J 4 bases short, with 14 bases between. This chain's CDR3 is CASSLAGSGPDTQYF. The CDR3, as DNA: TGTGCCAGCAGCTTAGCGGGCAGTGGCCCAGATACGCAGTATTTT.

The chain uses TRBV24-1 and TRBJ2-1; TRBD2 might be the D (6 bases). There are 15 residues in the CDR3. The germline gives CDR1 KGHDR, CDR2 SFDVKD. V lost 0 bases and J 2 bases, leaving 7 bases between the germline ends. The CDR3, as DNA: TGTGCCACCAGTGATTTGAAGCGGGCCTACAATGAGCAGTTCTTC. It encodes CATSDLKRAYNEQFF.

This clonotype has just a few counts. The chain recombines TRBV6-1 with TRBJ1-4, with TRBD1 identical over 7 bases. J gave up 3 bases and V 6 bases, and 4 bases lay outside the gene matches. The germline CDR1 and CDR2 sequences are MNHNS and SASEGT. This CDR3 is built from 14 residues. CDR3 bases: TGTGCCAGCAGGCCGGGACAGCCTAATGAAAAACTGTTTTTT. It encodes CASRPGQPNEKLFF.

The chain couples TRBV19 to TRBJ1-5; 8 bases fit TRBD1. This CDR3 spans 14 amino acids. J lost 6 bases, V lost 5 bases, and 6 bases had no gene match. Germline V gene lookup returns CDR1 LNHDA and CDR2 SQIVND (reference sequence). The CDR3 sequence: CASSSGQGRQPQHF. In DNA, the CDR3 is TGTGCCAGTAGTTCAGGACAGGGTCGTCAGCCCCAGCATTTT.

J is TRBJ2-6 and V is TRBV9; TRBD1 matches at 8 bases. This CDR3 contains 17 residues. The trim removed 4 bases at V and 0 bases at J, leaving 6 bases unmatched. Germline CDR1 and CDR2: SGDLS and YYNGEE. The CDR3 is CASSPGGGVSGANVLTF. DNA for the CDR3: TGTGCCAGCAGCCCAGGGGGCGGCGTCTCTGGGGCCAACGTCCTGACTTTC. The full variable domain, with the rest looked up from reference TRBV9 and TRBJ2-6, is DSGVTQTPKHLITATGQRVTLRCSPRSGDLSVYWYQQSLDQGLQFLIQYYNGEERAKGNILERFSAQQFPDLHSELNLSSLELGDSALYFCASSPGGGVSGANVLTFGAGSRLTVL.

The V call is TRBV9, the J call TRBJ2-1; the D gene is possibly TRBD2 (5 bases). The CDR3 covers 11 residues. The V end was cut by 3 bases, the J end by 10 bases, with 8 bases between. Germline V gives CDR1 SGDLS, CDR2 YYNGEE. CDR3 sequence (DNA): TGTGCCAGCAGCGCCCAGCGGGAGCAGTTCTTC. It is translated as CASSAQREQFF. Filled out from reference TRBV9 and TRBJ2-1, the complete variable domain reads DSGVTQTPKHLITATGQRVTLRCSPRSGDLSVYWYQQSLDQGLQFLIQYYNGEERAKGNILERFSAQQFPDLHSELNLSSLELGDSALYFCASSAQREQFFGPGTRLTVL.

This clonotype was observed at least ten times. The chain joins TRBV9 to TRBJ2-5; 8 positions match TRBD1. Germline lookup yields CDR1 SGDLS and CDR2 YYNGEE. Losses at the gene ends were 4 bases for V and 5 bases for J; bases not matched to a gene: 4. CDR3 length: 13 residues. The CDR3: CASSSNRGETQYF. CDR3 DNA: TGTGCCAGCAGCTCTAACAGGGGGGAGACCCAGTACTTC. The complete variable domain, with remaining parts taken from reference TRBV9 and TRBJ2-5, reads DSGVTQTPKHLITATGQRVTLRCSPRSGDLSVYWYQQSLDQGLQFLIQYYNGEERAKGNILERFSAQQFPDLHSELNLSSLELGDSALYFCASSSNRGETQYFGPGTRLLVL.

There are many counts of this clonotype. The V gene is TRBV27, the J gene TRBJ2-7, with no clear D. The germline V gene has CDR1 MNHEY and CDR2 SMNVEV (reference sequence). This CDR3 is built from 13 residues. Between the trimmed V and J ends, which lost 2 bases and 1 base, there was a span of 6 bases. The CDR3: CASSLGISYEQYF. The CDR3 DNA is TGTGCCAGCAGTTTAGGGATTTCCTACGAGCAGTACTTC.

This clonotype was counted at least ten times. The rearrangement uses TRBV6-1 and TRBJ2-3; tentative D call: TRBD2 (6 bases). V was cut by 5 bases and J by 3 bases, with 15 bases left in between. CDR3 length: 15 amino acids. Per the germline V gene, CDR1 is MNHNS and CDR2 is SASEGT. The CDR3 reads CASSPRVGGTDTQYF. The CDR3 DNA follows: TGTGCCAGCAGTCCCCGAGTCGGGGGTACAGATACGCAGTATTTT.

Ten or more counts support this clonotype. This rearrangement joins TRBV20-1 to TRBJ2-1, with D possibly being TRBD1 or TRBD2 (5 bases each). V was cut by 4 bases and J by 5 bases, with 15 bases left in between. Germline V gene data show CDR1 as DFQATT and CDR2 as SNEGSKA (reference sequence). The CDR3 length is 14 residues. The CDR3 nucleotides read TGCAGTGCTAAAGAGGGGAGTGTGGACAATGAGCAGTTCTTC. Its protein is CSAKEGSVDNEQFF.

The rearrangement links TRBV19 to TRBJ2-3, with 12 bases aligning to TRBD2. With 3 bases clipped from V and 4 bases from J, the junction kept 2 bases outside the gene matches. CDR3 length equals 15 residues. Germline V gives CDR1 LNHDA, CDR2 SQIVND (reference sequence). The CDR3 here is CASSIGLAGPDTQYF. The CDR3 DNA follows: TGTGCCAGTAGTATCGGACTAGCGGGACCAGATACGCAGTATTTT.

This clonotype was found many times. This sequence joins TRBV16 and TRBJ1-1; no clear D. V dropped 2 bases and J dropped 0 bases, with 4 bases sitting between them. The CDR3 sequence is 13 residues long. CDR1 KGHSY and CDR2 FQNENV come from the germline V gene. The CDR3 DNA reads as TGTGCCAGCAGCCAAATGGTGAACACTGAAGCTTTCTTT. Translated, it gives CASSQMVNTEAFF.

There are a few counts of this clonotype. The CDR3 is CASSLQFNTEAFF. For the CDR3, the DNA is TGTGCCAGCAGCCTACAGTTTAACACTGAAGCTTTCTTT. V usage is TRBV7-9 and J usage is TRBJ1-1; D uncertain. The CDR3 length is 13 residues. Per germline, CDR1 SEHNR and CDR2 FQNEAQ (reference sequence). V lost 5 bases to trimming and J lost 2 bases, with 9 bases between them.

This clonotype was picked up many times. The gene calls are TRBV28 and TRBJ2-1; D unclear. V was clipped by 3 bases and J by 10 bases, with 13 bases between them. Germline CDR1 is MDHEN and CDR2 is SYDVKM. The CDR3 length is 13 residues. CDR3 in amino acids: CASSLDPAREQFF. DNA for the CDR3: TGTGCCAGCAGTTTGGACCCTGCGAGAGAGCAGTTCTTC.

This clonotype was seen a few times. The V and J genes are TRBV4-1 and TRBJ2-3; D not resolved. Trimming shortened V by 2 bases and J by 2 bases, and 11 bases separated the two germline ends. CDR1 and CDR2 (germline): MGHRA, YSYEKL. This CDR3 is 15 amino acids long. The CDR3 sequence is CASSQMAAATDTQYF. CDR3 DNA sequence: TGCGCCAGCAGCCAAATGGCGGCGGCCACAGATACGCAGTATTTT.

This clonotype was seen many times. CDR3: CASSSRTGYLGDTEAFF. Here the CDR3 DNA reads TGCGCCAGCAGCTCTAGGACAGGGTACTTGGGAGACACTGAAGCTTTCTTT. The chain recombines TRBV5-1 with TRBJ1-1; 8 positions agree with TRBD1. With V trimmed by 3 bases and J by 3 bases, 13 bases remained unmatched. The CDR3 consists of 17 residues. Germline V gene sequence: CDR1 SGHRS, CDR2 YFSETQ.

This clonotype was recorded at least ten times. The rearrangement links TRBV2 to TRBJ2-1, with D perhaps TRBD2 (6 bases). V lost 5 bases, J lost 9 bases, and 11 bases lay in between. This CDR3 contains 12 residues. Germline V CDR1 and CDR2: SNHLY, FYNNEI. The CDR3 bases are TGTGCCAGCAGTCCGACTAGTGGTGAGCAGTTCTTC. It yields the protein CASSPTSGEQFF.